One T cell receptor (beta chain) is described in this entry. No antigen is known for it. No much larger clone is present one base from it, and per-base qualities are unavailable. These data originate in a study of blood T cells in healthy people across ages (dated by TCRdb to about 2015). A note on the overall study: In model experiments, template switching captured about one uniquely barcoded TCR beta cDNA molecule for every two T cells. The study measured age-related changes in TCR beta repertoire diversity using deep sequencing normalized with unique cDNA molecular identifiers. The donors were split into four age groups: young (average about 16 years), middle-aged (about 40), aged (roughly 65) and long-lived (over 80). To avoid experimental bias, donors of different ages were distributed randomly across sequencing lanes. The study analyzed two additional independent replicas of 1 million unique cDNA reads from the same blood draw for two donors, one aged 18 to 29 and one aged 80 or older.

Overall study outcomes, separate from this receptor: Compared with the aged group, the long-lived group had more naive CD4+ T cells, fewer expanded clones and increased TCR diversity, a pattern suggesting age selection. Observed TCR beta diversity per million T cells fell roughly linearly with age, and a significant reduction was already apparent by age around 40. The CMV infection status of donors was not known, potentially confounding age-related changes in expanded clonotypes. Estimates of total diversity based on one million sequenced T cells were considered lower bounds and underestimates. Because profiling used bulk unsorted PBMCs, naive and antigen-experienced compartments could not be compared conclusively. A strong correlation was found between observed TCR beta diversity and the percentage of naive T cells measured by flow cytometry.

The library was generated by 5' RACE. The instrument given in TCRdb is Illumina HiSeq 2500. A second PCR of about 7 to 12 cycles was run with a J-beta primer mix and a sample-barcoded 5' primer. A unique molecular identifier was introduced onto each TCR beta cDNA molecule by a template-switch 5' adaptor carrying 12 random nucleotides. Each sample yielded at least 3 million CDR3-containing paired-end reads. All of the RNA was converted into first-strand cDNA using the Mint cDNA synthesis kit, with a TRBC-specific oligonucleotide serving as the primer. All cDNA was treated with uracil-DNA glycosylase and then went through a first 18-cycle PCR with the universal primers M1SS and BC2_uni_R. The paper's processing steps were these. Normalization of each sample was performed by random selection of 1 million high-quality reads, each carrying a distinct molecular identifier. Reads sharing molecular identifiers were discarded rather than binned into consensus sequences. MiTCR, run with a Q25 quality threshold and the strictest error-elimination algorithm, handled CDR3 identification, clonotype clustering and error correction. A nonparametric unseen species model with Euler transformation was used to estimate a lower bound on total TCR beta diversity. TCRdb reran the public reads through fastp at Q25 and MiXCR, keeping productive beta chains. Identical CDR3 proteins give one entry, which carries the most common genes and DNA. TCRdb's processing, not the authors', yielded these V and J calls. The sample yields 1,100,000 or so distinct CDR3 sequences; more than 40% were counted once. The top ten hold approximately 20% of the sample.

Donors were a few dozen systemically healthy Caucasian individuals from Russia aged roughly 6 to 95 years. Each donor gave ten milliliters of peripheral blood, collected into EDTA-treated Vacutainer tubes. PBMCs were isolated by Ficoll-Paque density-gradient centrifugation, with at least 7 million obtained per sample. Total RNA, at least 6 micrograms per sample, was extracted from PBMCs with Trizol reagent. For every donor, flow cytometry on a PBMC aliquot measured the percentage of naive CD45RAhigh/CD27high T cells. The TCR comes from a woman aged 60 to 75 in good health. Sequencing was done on a sample of blood.

The CDR3 reads CASSEGGEGVYEQYF. The nucleotide sequence reads TGCGCCAGCAGCGAAGGGGGGGAGGGTGTTTACGAGCAGTACTTC. The chain was built from TRBV4-1 and TRBJ2-5, with TRBD2 perhaps the D gene, on 7 matching bases. The J call may be incorrect, as the DNA end agrees better with TRBJ2-7. CDR1 and CDR2 are read off the germline V gene as MGHRA and YSYEKL. Spanning cysteine to phenylalanine, the CDR3 consists of 15 amino acids. The retained sequence is limited to the CDR3, 45 bases, with the frame set at the first base.